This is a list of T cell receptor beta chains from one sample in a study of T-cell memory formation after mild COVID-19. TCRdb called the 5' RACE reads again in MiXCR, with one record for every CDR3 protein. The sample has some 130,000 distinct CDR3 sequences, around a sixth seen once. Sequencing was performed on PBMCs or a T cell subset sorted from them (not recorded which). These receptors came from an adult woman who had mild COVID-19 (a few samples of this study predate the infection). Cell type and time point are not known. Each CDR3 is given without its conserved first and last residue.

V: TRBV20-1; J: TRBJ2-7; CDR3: SARWDSSYEQY
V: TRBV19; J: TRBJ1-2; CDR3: ASSEGLTPSGYT
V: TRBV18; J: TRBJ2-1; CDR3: ASSPVESSYNEQF
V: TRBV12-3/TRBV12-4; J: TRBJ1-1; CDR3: ASGVSRLNTEAF
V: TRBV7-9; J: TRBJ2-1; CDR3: ASSTRTSGGPSSYNEQF
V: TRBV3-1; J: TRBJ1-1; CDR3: ASSQPRRGGEAF
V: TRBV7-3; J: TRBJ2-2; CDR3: ASSLRGIRGKNTGELF
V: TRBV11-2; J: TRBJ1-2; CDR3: ASSPPGDNYGYT
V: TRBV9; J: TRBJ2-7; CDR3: ASSDTGRATYEQY
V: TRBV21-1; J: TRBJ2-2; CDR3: ASRGGRVSGELF
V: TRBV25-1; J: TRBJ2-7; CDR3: ASSIQRHEQY
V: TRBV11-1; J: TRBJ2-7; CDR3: ATRRTSGPYEQY
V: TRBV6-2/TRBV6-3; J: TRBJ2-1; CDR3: ASSYGSVDPTNEQF
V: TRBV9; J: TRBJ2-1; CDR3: ASSVEGVWYNEQF
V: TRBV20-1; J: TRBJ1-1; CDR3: SADGLDTEAF
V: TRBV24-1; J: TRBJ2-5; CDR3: ATSDSWRKETQY
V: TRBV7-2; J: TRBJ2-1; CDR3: ASSFSRYSYNEQF
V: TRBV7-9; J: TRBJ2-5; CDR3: ASSQGVQETQY
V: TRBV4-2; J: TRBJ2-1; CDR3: ASSQESLAGENEQF
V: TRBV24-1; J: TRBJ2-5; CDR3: ATSESGRDEETQY
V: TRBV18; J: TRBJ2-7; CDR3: ASSLITHEQY
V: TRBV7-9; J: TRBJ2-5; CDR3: ASSFVDRVSGETQY
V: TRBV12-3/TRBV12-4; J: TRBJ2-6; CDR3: ASSSRGLGANVLT
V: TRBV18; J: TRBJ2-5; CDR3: ASSPASYQETQY
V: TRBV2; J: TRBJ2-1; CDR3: ASSEAGLDYNEQF
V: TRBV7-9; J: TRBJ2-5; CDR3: ASSSWTRETQY
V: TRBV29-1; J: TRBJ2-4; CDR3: SVAGLAGERLAKNIQY
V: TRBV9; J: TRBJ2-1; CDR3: ASSVGQREYYEQF
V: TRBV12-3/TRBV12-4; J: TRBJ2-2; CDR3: ASNLRLAGVSGELF